A selection of T cell receptor beta chains follows, all from one sample in a study of CD8 T cells in ankylosing spondylitis. TCRdb passed the 5' RACE reads through MiXCR, listing each CDR3 protein once. The sample holds 750,000 to 850,000 distinct CDR3 sequences, 12% seen once. Source material: blood, either unsorted or a sorted T cell fraction (not recorded which). These receptor sequences come from a male donor with ankylosing spondylitis. Both conserved end residues are part of each CDR3. Fields, in order: V gene, D gene, J gene, CDR3 length, clone size, CDR3 DNA, CDR3 protein. A D gene is named only where the DNA matches it firmly. Not all rows give a size; the values are once, few, many and, for expanded clones, a class.

TRBV20-1	.	TRBJ2-1	13	few	TGCAGTGCTACTAAGTCTGGAGTAAGAGAGCAGTTCTTC	CSATKSGVREQFF
TRBV4-1	TRBD1	TRBJ1-1	15	few	TGCGCCAGCAGCCAAGCCGGGACAGGGAACACTGAAGCTTTCTTT	CASSQAGTGNTEAFF
TRBV5-1	.	TRBJ2-1	15	few	TGCGCCAGCAGCTTGGCCGTGGGGGAGAGGGGTGAGCAGTTCTTC	CASSLAVGERGEQFF
TRBV7-6	TRBD1	TRBJ2-5	16	.	TGTGCCAGCAGCTTGGAGACAGGGTTGGTCCAAGAGACCCAGTACTTC	CASSLETGLVQETQYF
TRBV7-3	.	TRBJ1-5	13	few	TGTGCCAGCAGCTTAAACGTCGGACAGCCCCAGCATTTT	CASSLNVGQPQHF
TRBV18	.	TRBJ2-2	13	few	TGTGCCAGCTCACCTAGCCACCCCGGGGAGCTGTTTTTT	CASSPSHPGELFF
TRBV20-1	.	TRBJ1-2	17	.	TGCAGTGCTAGAGATCATCAAGGCAGCTGGATCGACTATGGCTACACCTTC	CSARDHQGSWIDYGYTF
TRBV7-9	.	TRBJ2-1	14	many	TGTGCCAGCAGCTTACTTCTAGCCTACAATGAGCAGTTCTTC	CASSLLLAYNEQFF
TRBV7-2	.	TRBJ2-1	15	few	TGTGCCAGCAGCTTTAGGCGGGATCCATACAATGAGCAGTTCTTC	CASSFRRDPYNEQFF
TRBV7-6	.	TRBJ2-2	15	few	TGTGCCAGCACCATTGAAGTCACCCTTACCGGGGAGCTGTTTTTT	CASTIEVTLTGELFF
TRBV20-1	TRBD2	TRBJ2-5	14	.	TGCAGTGCTAGAAAGGCGGGGGGACAAGAGACCCAGTACTTC	CSARKAGGQETQYF
TRBV2	.	TRBJ2-1	15	.	TGTGCCAGCAGTGAACCGGGCCAGGGCAAAAATGAGCAGTTCTTC	CASSEPGQGKNEQFF
TRBV4-2	.	TRBJ1-2	13	few	TGTGCCAGCAGCCAAGGGTCGGGGGACGGCTACACCTTC	CASSQGSGDGYTF
TRBV5-1	.	TRBJ2-5	14	.	TGCGCCAGCCGCATGAGGGGGTGGCAAGAGACCCAGTACTTC	CASRMRGWQETQYF
TRBV7-9	.	TRBJ1-6	14	few	TGTGCCAGCACCATGTTAGGACGGGAGTCACCCCTCCACTTT	CASTMLGRESPLHF
TRBV7-2	.	TRBJ2-3	14	few	TGTGCCAGCAGCTCCCGTCCGGACACAGATACGCAGTATTTT	CASSSRPDTDTQYF
TRBV10-1	TRBD2	TRBJ2-3	14	.	TGCTCCAGCAGTTCTAGCGGGAGTGCAGATACGCAGTATTTT	CSSSSSGSADTQYF
TRBV4-2	TRBD2	TRBJ2-7	20	.	TGTGCCAGCAGCCAAGTGGCGGGACAGGGGACTAGCGGGACCGACTACGAGCAGTACTTC	CASSQVAGQGTSGTDYEQYF
TRBV20-1	.	TRBJ1-1	11	.	TGCAGTGCTAGAGTGGACACTGAAGCTGTCTTT	CSARVDTEAVF
TRBV20-1	.	TRBJ1-1	15	many	TGCAGTGCTAGTAGACCGGGGTTTTCCGACACTGAAGCTTTCTTT	CSASRPGFSDTEAFF
TRBV5-5	.	TRBJ1-5	13	many	TGTGCCAGCAGCTTATTATTGGATCAGCCCCAGCATTTT	CASSLLLDQPQHF
TRBV2	.	TRBJ1-1	14	many	TGTGCCAGCAGCGTCACCGCTTCGAACACTGAAGCTTTCTTT	CASSVTASNTEAFF